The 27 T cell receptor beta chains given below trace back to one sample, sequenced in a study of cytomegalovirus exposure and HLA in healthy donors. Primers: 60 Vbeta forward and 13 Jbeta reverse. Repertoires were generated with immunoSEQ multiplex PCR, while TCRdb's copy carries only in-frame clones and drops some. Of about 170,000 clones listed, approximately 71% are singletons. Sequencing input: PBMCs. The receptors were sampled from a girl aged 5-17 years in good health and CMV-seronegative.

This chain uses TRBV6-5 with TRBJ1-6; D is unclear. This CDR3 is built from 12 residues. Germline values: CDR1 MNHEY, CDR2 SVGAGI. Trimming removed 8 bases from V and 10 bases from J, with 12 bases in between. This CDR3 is CASGGIGSPLHF. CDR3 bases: TGTGCCAGCGGAGGAATTGGGTCACCCCTCCACTTT.

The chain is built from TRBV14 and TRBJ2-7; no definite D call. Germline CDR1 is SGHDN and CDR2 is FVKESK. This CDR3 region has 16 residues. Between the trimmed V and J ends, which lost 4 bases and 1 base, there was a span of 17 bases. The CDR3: CASSRYDIPISYEQYF. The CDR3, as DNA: TGTGCCAGCAGCCGGTACGACATTCCGATATCCTACGAGCAGTACTTC. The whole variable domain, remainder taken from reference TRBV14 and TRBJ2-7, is EAGVTQFPSHSVIEKGQTVTLRCDPISGHDNLYWYRRVMGKEIKFLLHFVKESKQDESGMPNNRFLAERTGGTYSTLKVQPAELEDSGVYFCASSRYDIPISYEQYFGPGTRLTVT.

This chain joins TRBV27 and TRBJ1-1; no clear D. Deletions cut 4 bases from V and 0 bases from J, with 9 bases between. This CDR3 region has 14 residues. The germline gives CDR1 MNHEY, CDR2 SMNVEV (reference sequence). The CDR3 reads CASSSAAVNTEAFF. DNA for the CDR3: TGTGCCAGCAGTTCGGCGGCGGTGAACACTGAAGCTTTCTTT.

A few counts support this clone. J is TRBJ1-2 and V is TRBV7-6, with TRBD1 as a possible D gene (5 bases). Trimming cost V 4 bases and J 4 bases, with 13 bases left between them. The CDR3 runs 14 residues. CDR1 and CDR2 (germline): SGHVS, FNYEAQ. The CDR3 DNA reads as TGTGCCAGCAGCTCAGGGACTCCGGGCTATGGCTACACCTTC. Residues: CASSSGTPGYGYTF. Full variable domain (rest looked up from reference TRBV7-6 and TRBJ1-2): GAGVSQSPRYKVTKRGQDVALRCDPISGHVSLYWYRQALGQGPEFLTYFNYEAQQDKSGLPNDRFSAERPEGSISTLTIQRTEQRDSAMYRCASSSGTPGYGYTFGSGTRLTVV.

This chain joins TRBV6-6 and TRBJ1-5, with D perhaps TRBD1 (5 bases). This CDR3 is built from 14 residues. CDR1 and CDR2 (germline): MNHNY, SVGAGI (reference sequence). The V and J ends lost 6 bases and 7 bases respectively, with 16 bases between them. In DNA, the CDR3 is TGTGCCAGCAGATTAGGGGCCCCGGCCCAGCCCCAGCATTTT. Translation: CASRLGAPAQPQHF.

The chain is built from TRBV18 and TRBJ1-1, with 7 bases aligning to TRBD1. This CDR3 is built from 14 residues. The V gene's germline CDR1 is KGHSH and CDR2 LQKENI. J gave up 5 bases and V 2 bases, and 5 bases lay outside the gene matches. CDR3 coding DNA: TGTGCCAGCTCACCAAATACAGGGGAAACTGAAGCTTTCTTT. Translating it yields CASSPNTGETEAFF.

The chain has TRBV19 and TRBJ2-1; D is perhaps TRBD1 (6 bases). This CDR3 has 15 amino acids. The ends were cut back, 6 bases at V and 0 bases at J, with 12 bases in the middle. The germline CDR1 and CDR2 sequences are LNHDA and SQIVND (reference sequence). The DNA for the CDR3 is TGTGCCAGTAGGGTCGACAGGAGCTCCTACAATGAGCAGTTCTTC. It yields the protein CASRVDRSSYNEQFF.

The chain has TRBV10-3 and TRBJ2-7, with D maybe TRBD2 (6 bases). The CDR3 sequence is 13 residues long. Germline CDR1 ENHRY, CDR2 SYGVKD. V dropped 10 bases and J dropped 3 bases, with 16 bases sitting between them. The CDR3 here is CATREITSYEQYF. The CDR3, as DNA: TGTGCCACGCGGGAAATCACAAGCTACGAGCAGTACTTC.

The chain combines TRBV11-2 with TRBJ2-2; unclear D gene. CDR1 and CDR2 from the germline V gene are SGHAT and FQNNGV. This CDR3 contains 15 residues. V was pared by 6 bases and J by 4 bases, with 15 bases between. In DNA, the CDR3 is TGTGCCAGCAGTTCGGCTCAAACGGGCACCGGGGAGCTGTTTTTT. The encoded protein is CASSSAQTGTGELFF.

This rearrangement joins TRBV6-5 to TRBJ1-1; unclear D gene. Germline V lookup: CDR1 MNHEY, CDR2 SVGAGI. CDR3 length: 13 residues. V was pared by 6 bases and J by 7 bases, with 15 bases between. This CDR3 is CASSPGPGSEAFF. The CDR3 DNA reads TGTGCCAGCAGCCCGGGTCCGGGGAGTGAAGCTTTCTTT.

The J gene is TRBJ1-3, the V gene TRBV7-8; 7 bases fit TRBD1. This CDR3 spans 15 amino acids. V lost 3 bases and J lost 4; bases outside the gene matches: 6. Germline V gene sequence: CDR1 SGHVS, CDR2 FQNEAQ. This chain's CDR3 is CASSFPGQRGNTIYF. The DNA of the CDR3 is TGTGCCAGCAGCTTTCCGGGACAGAGAGGAAACACCATATATTTT.

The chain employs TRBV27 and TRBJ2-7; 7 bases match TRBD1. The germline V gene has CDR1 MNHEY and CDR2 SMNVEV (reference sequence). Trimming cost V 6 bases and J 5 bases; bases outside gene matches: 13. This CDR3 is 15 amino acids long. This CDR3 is CASRLPGQIANEQYF. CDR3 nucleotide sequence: TGTGCCAGCAGACTTCCGGGACAGATAGCTAACGAGCAGTACTTC.

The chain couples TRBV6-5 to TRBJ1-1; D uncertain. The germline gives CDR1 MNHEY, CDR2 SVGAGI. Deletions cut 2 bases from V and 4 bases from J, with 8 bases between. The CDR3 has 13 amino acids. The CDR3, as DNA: TGTGCCAGCAGTTACGAGTTTGGCACTGAAGCTTTCTTT. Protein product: CASSYEFGTEAFF.

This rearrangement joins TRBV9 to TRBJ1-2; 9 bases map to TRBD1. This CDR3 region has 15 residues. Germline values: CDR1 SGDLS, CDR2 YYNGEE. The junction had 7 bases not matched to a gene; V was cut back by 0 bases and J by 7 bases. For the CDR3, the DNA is TGTGCCAGCAGCGTAGCGCCCGGACAGGGGTCTGGCTACACCTTC. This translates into CASSVAPGQGSGYTF.

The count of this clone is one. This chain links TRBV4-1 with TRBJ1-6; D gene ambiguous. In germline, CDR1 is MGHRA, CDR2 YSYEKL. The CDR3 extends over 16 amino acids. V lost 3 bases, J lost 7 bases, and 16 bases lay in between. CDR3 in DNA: TGCGCCAGCAGCCACCCTGGAGGGAGGCCAAATTCACCCCTCCACTTT. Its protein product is CASSHPGGRPNSPLHF.

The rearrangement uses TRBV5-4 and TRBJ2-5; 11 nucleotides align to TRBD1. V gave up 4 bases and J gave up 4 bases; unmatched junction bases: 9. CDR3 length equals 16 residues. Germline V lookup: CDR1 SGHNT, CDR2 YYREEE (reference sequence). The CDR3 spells CASSPVPGQGGETQYF. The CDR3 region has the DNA TGTGCCAGCAGCCCAGTACCGGGACAGGGGGGAGAGACCCAGTACTTC.

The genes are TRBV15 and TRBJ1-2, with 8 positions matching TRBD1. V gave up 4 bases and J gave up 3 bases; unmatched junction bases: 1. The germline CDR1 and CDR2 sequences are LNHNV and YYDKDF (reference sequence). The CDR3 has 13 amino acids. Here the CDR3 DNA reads TGTGCCACCAGCACGACAGGGGACTATGGCTACACCTTC. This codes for CATSTTGDYGYTF.

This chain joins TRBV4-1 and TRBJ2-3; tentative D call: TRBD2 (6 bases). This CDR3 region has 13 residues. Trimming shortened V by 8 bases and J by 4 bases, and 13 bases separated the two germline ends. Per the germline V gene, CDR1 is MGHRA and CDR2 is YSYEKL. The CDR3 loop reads CASGDSAADTQYF. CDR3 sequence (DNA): TGCGCCAGCGGGGACTCCGCGGCAGATACGCAGTATTTT.

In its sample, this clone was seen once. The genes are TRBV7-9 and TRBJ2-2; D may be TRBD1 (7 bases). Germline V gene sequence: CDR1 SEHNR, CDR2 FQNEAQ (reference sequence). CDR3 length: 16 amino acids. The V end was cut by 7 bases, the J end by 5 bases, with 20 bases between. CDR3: CASIVGGTVVTGELFF. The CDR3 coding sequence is TGTGCCAGCATCGTAGGGGGGACAGTAGTTACCGGGGAGCTGTTTTTT.

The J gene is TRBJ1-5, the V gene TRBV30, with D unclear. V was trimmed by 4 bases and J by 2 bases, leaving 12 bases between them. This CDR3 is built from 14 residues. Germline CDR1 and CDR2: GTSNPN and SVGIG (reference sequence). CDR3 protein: CAWNGESGNQPQHF. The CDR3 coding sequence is TGTGCCTGGAACGGGGAAAGTGGCAATCAGCCCCAGCATTTT.

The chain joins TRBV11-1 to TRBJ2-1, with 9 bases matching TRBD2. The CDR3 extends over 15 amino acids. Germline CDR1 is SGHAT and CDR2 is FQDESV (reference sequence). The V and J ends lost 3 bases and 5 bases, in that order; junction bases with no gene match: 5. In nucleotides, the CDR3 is TGTGCCAGCAGCTTCTCTAGCGGGGAGAACAATGAGCAGTTCTTC. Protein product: CASSFSSGENNEQFF.

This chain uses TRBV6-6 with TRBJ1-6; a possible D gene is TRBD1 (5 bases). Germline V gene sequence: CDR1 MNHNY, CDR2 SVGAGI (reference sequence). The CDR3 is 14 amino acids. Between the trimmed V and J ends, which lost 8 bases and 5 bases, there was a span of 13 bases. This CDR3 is CASLLTVNNSPLHF. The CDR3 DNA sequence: TGTGCCAGCCTCCTGACAGTCAATAATTCACCCCTCCACTTT.

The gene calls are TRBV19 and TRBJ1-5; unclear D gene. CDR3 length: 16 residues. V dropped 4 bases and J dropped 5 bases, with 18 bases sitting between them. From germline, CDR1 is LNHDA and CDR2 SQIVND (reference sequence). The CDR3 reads CASSNPPWTADQPQHF. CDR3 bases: TGTGCCAGTAGTAACCCCCCGTGGACTGCCGATCAGCCCCAGCATTTT. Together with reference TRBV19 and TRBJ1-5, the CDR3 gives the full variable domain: DGGITQSPKYLFRKEGQNVTLSCEQNLNHDAMYWYRQDPGQGLRLIYYSQIVNDFQKGDIAEGYSVSREKKESFPLTVTSAQKNPTAFYLCASSNPPWTADQPQHFGDGTRLSIL.

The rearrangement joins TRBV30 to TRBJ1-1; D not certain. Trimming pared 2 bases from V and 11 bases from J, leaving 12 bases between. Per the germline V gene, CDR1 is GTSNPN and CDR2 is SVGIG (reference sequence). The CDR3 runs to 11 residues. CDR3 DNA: TGTGCCTGGAGTAGTTCTAGGAGCGCTTTCTTT. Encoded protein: CAWSSSRSAFF.

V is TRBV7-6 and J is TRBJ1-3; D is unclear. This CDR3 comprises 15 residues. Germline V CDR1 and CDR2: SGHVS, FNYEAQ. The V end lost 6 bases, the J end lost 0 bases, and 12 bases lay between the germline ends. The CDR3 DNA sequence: TGTGCCAGCAGGAACGCGGGTAGCTCTGGAAACACCATATATTTT. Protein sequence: CASRNAGSSGNTIYF.

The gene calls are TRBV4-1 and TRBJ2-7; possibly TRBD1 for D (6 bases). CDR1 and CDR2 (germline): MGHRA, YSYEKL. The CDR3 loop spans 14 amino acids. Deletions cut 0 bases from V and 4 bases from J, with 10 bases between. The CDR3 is CASSQEGHGYEQYF. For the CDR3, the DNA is TGCGCCAGCAGCCAAGAGGGACACGGATACGAGCAGTACTTC.

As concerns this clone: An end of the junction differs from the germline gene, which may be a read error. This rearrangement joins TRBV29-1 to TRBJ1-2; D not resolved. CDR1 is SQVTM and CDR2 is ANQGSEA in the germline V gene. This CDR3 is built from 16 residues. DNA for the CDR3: TGCAGCGTTGATCCCGTGTCTGCCGAACCCTACTACGGCTACACCTTC. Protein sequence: CSVDPVSAEPYYGYTF.